Following are 26 T cell receptor beta chains from one sample sequenced in a study of CD8+CD57+ T cells in acquired aplastic anemia. According to the study, genomic DNA was the template for TCR beta VDJ and CDR3 profiling. TCRdb recomputed calls from the reads with MiXCR, one row per CDR3 protein. The sample lists 200,000 or so distinct CDR3 sequences, 50% to 75% occurring once. The sequencing input was sorted CD4+, CD8+, or CD8+CD57+ T cells (not recorded which) from PBMCs. The receptors here all came from a human donor with severe aplastic anemia or a healthy control (not recorded which).

V usage is TRBV9 and J usage is TRBJ2-5; TRBD2 is a possible D gene (6 bases). V lost 0 bases and J lost 2, with 11 bases in between. The CDR3 is 15 amino acids. Germline V gene lookup returns CDR1 SGDLS and CDR2 YYNGEE. Written as DNA, the CDR3 is TGTGCCAGCAGCGTAGTTCCGGGAGTACAAGAGACCCAGTACTTC. As protein: CASSVVPGVQETQYF.

The V call is TRBV10-2, the J call TRBJ2-2, with D possibly being TRBD1 (5 bases). Trimming removed 0 bases at V and 7 bases at J, with 9 bases between. Germline CDR1 and CDR2: WSHSY and SAAADI. This CDR3 region has 14 residues. CDR3 sequence reads: CASSESAGIGELFF. As DNA, the CDR3 is TGCGCCAGCAGTGAGTCAGCAGGGATCGGGGAGCTGTTTTTT.

The chain combines TRBV2 with TRBJ2-7; D gene uncertain. This CDR3 has 12 residues. CDR1 is SNHLY and CDR2 is FYNNEI in the germline V gene. Trimming left V 9 bases short and J 6 bases short, with 15 bases between. The CDR3 here is CARRPPPGEQYF. The CDR3 nucleotides read TGTGCCAGACGGCCTCCTCCGGGCGAGCAGTACTTC.

V gene TRBV10-3 combines with J gene TRBJ2-3, with D possibly matching TRBD1 (6 bases). V lost 8 bases and J lost 2, with 11 bases in between. The CDR3 is made up of 13 amino acids. CDR1 and CDR2 (germline): ENHRY, SYGVKD. The DNA for the CDR3 is TGTGCCATCCGGACAGAAGACACAGATACGCAGTATTTT. It encodes CAIRTEDTDTQYF.

The chain uses TRBV20-1 and TRBJ1-1, with 9 bases fitting TRBD1. Germline CDR1 DFQATT, CDR2 SNEGSKA (reference sequence). The CDR3 spans 15 residues. Trimming took 0 bases from V and 5 from J; bases not matched to a gene: 7. CDR3: CSARDLGQGWTEAFF. The CDR3 DNA is TGCAGTGCTAGAGATCTGGGACAGGGTTGGACTGAAGCTTTCTTT.

The chain recombines TRBV24-1 with TRBJ2-3; tentative D call: TRBD1 (6 bases). The CDR3 runs to 14 residues. Per germline, CDR1 KGHDR and CDR2 SFDVKD. V was shortened by 3 bases and J by 4 bases, with 10 bases between the two germline ends. CDR3 loop: CATSDPYRADTQYF. The CDR3, as DNA: TGTGCCACCAGTGATCCTTACAGGGCAGATACGCAGTATTTT.

The chain joins TRBV24-1 to TRBJ2-3, with 10 nucleotides matching TRBD2. CDR1 and CDR2 (germline): KGHDR, SFDVKD. This CDR3 has 15 residues. Trimming cost V 9 bases and J 2 bases; bases outside gene matches: 7. This CDR3 is CATGSSGSPTDTQYF. The CDR3, as DNA: TGTGCCACCGGATCTAGCGGGAGCCCCACAGATACGCAGTATTTT.

V is TRBV7-2 and J is TRBJ2-5, with TRBD2 matching over 13 bases. The CDR3 length is 16 residues. With 1 base clipped from V and 2 bases from J, the junction kept 1 base outside the gene matches. Germline CDR1 and CDR2: SGHTA and FQGNSA. CDR3 amino acids: CASSLVTSGGQETQYF. The CDR3 DNA reads as TGTGCCAGCAGCTTAGTGACTAGCGGGGGGCAAGAGACCCAGTACTTC.

The chain couples TRBV7-6 to TRBJ1-2; D is possibly TRBD1 (6 bases). Germline values: CDR1 SGHVS, CDR2 FNYEAQ. V was shortened by 9 bases and J by 8 bases, with 13 bases between the two germline ends. The CDR3 spans 11 residues. CDR3 coding DNA: TGTGCCAGTTTGTACAGGGAAGGCTACACCTTC. Its translation is CASLYREGYTF.

As DNA, the CDR3 is TGTGCCACCAGTGTCAGGGGCGCGAGTCAGCCCCAGCATTTT. As protein: CATSVRGASQPQHF. This sequence joins TRBV24-1 and TRBJ1-5; D perhaps matches TRBD1 (6 bases). The length of the CDR3 is 14 residues. Germline-derived CDR1 and CDR2 are KGHDR and SFDVKD. With 5 bases removed from V and 6 bases from J, the gap between germline ends came to 13 bases.

The CDR3 loop is CASSTGQGKDEQYF. The CDR3 region has the DNA TGTGCCAGCAGTACAGGACAGGGGAAGGACGAGCAGTACTTC. The chain uses TRBV12-3 or TRBV12-4 and TRBJ2-7; 9 nucleotides line up with TRBD1. This CDR3 is built from 14 residues. The ends lost 5 bases at V and 5 bases at J; junction bases unmatched: 7.

The sample holds one count of this clonotype. The genes are TRBV6-1 and TRBJ2-7; maybe TRBD1 (6 bases). V lost 9 bases to trimming and J lost 3 bases, with 30 bases between them. The germline V gene encodes CDR1 MNHNS and CDR2 SASEGT. The CDR3 sequence is 18 residues long. CDR3 nucleotide sequence: TGTGCCAGTAGCAGCAGGGTGTGGTCCCAGGGGTTCATCTACGAGCAGTACTTC. Protein product: CASSSRVWSQGFIYEQYF.

This clonotype was detected only a few times. The V and J genes are TRBV3-1 and TRBJ2-4, with D unclear. Germline CDR1 is LGHDT and CDR2 is YNNKEL (reference sequence). Trimming removed 0 bases at V and 15 bases at J, with 15 bases between. The CDR3 consists of 13 residues. CDR3 sequence reads: CASSQDLTDLTYF. In nucleotides, the CDR3 is TGTGCCAGCAGCCAAGATCTAACGGACCTAACGTACTTC.

The rearrangement uses TRBV7-8 and TRBJ2-5, with 11 bases lining up with TRBD1. The germline CDR1 and CDR2 sequences are SGHVS and FQNEAQ. This CDR3 contains 17 residues. The V and J ends lost 8 bases and 0 bases, in that order; junction bases with no gene match: 11. Written as DNA, the CDR3 is TGTGCCAGCGCGGACAGGGGGCCCGGAGTGTACCAAGAGACCCAGTACTTC. Translating gives CASADRGPGVYQETQYF.

The chain combines TRBV2 with TRBJ1-3; no definite D call. The CDR3 loop spans 11 amino acids. Germline V lookup: CDR1 SNHLY, CDR2 FYNNEI. Trimming removed 5 bases from V and 9 bases from J, with 8 bases in between. The CDR3 sequence is CASSPFGTIYF. CDR3 DNA sequence: TGTGCCAGCAGTCCTTTCGGCACCATATATTTT.

This clonotype was seen only a few times. V gene TRBV20-1 combines with J gene TRBJ1-2; possibly TRBD1 for D (6 bases). V dropped 5 bases and J dropped 8 bases, with 15 bases sitting between them. The germline V gene encodes CDR1 DFQATT and CDR2 SNEGSKA (reference sequence). This CDR3 has 12 amino acids. The CDR3 loop reads CSAYSTGLGYTF. The CDR3 DNA is TGCAGTGCTTACTCGACAGGCCTGGGCTACACCTTC.

The chain couples TRBV20-1 to TRBJ2-7, with 11 nucleotides matching TRBD2. The CDR3 spans 14 residues. The V segment lost 6 bases and the J segment 6 bases; nucleotides outside the gene matches: 10. Germline V gene data show CDR1 as DFQATT and CDR2 as SNEGSKA (reference sequence). CDR3 in amino acids: CSATPGLAGGEQYF. The CDR3 nucleotides are TGCAGTGCCACTCCCGGGCTAGCGGGAGGCGAGCAGTACTTC.

This clonotype was counted many times. V gene TRBV12-3 or TRBV12-4 combines with J gene TRBJ2-7, with 7 bases fitting TRBD2. The trim removed 3 bases at V and 0 bases at J, leaving 5 bases unmatched. There are 15 residues in the CDR3. The CDR3 spells CASSLGGEGSYEQYF. CDR3 DNA: TGTGCCAGCAGTTTGGGAGGGGAGGGCTCCTACGAGCAGTACTTC.

As DNA, the CDR3 is TGTGCCAGTAGAGGATACTCCTACAATGAGCAGTTCTTC. It codes for CASRGYSYNEQFF. This sequence joins TRBV19 and TRBJ2-1; no clear D. Germline V gene data show CDR1 as LNHDA and CDR2 as SQIVND (reference sequence). The CDR3 loop spans 13 amino acids. Trimming took 6 bases from V and 0 from J, leaving 6 bases between them.

The genes are TRBV10-3 and TRBJ1-1, with TRBD1 identical over 9 bases. V shed 4 bases and J 0 bases; nucleotides not matched to a gene: 9. This CDR3 region has 17 residues. In germline, CDR1 is ENHRY, CDR2 SYGVKD. As DNA, the CDR3 is TGTGCCATCAGTGGATCCCCAGGGACAGGGATGAACACTGAAGCTTTCTTT. This translates into CAISGSPGTGMNTEAFF.

This chain connects TRBV2 to TRBJ2-1; 10 positions agree with TRBD1. The CDR3 contains 15 residues. Per germline, CDR1 SNHLY and CDR2 FYNNEI. Trimming removed 6 bases from V and 3 bases from J; junction bases left unmatched: 5. The CDR3 coding sequence is TGTGCCAGCAGATTTGGACAGGGGGTCTACAATGAGCAGTTCTTC. It yields the protein CASRFGQGVYNEQFF.

V and J are TRBV20-1 and TRBJ2-1; 10 nucleotides agree with TRBD2. This CDR3 is 16 amino acids long. Germline CDR1 DFQATT, CDR2 SNEGSKA (reference sequence). V lost 3 bases and J lost 4; bases outside the gene matches: 9. CDR3 coding DNA: TGCAGTGCTAGCCCCTGGACTAGCGGACCTTACAATGAGCAGTTCTTC. Encoded protein: CSASPWTSGPYNEQFF.

This chain joins TRBV24-1 and TRBJ2-1; 7 positions agree with TRBD1. CDR1 is KGHDR and CDR2 is SFDVKD in the germline V gene. This CDR3 spans 15 amino acids. J was trimmed by 3 bases and V by 4 bases; bases with no gene match: 5. The CDR3 DNA follows: TGTGCCACCAGTGACCCCGGGACAGACTACAATGAGCAGTTCTTC. As protein: CATSDPGTDYNEQFF.

This clonotype has ten or more counts. This chain connects TRBV7-6 to TRBJ2-7; 9 bases agree with TRBD1. J was trimmed by 9 bases and V by 5 bases; bases with no gene match: 11. Germline V gives CDR1 SGHVS, CDR2 FNYEAQ. The CDR3 totals 14 residues. CDR3 amino acids: CASSPPGQGDSQYF. The CDR3 nucleotides read TGTGCCAGCAGCCCCCCGGGACAGGGTGATTCGCAGTACTTC.

This chain joins TRBV7-9 and TRBJ2-5; TRBD1 is a possible D gene (6 bases). Between the trimmed V and J ends, which lost 5 bases and 1 base, there was a span of 14 bases. The germline V gene encodes CDR1 SEHNR and CDR2 FQNEAQ (reference sequence). There are 15 residues in the CDR3. CDR3 loop: CASSRRDILQETQYF. CDR3 nucleotides: TGTGCCAGCAGCCGTAGGGACATACTCCAAGAGACCCAGTACTTC.

This sequence joins TRBV6-5 and TRBJ2-2; D is unclear. CDR1 MNHEY and CDR2 SVGAGI come from the germline V gene. This CDR3 is 11 amino acids long. Trimming shortened V by 7 bases and J by 5 bases, and 5 bases separated the two germline ends. The chain's CDR3 is CASTNTGELFF. CDR3 coding DNA: TGTGCCAGCACCAATACCGGGGAGCTGTTTTTT.